This TCR beta chain was obtained from a study of cytomegalovirus exposure and HLA in healthy donors. Study-level information: When 398 donors were genotyped, more than 70% of them were found to fall in the Caucasian-associated ancestry cluster.

The CDR3 contains 18 residues. The PCR employed 60 Vbeta primers together with 13 Jbeta primers. Authors' data handling: An analysis that came later counted some 85 million unique TCR beta chains, 10 million to 11 million shared. Repertoires were generated with immunoSEQ multiplex PCR, while TCRdb's copy carries only in-frame clones and drops some. From that table come the V and J calls and clone size; the DNA was used to work out D and trimming. The sample includes 200,000 to 250,000 clones, about three quarters of them seen just once. The V gene is TRBV1, the J gene TRBJ1-2. TRBV1 is labeled a pseudogene. The TCR was taken from a man in his late teens or twenties in good health and CMV-seronegative. The sequencing input was PBMCs. For the CDR3, the DNA is TGCACCAGCAGCCAAGATCAGAGTCGGCGGGGGGACCTCTATGGCTACACCTTC. Its translation is CTSSQDQSRRGDLYGYTF.